Listed below are T cell receptor beta chains from one sample, sequenced in a study of shared clonotypes between healthy human individuals. Repertoires were generated with immunoSEQ multiplex PCR, while TCRdb's copy carries only in-frame clones and drops some. The sample shows approximately 2.1 million clones, more than 80% of them seen only once. The sample comprised naive CD4+ T cells from PBMCs. Receptors originate from a man aged 18 to 29 in good health. Some clones in this sample may be carry-over from other donors' samples. Each CDR3 is given with its conserved first and last residue. D genes are given only for firm matches. Clone size is given for some rows only: seen once, a few or many times, or a class if the clone is expanded.

TRBJ2-7 NA TRBV11-2 11 few TGTGCCAGCAGCTCGGGACTCCAGCAGTACTTC CASSSGLQQYF
TRBJ2-7 NA TRBV9 15 NA TGTGCCAGCAGCGTAGGTCAGGGTAGGCACTACGAGCAGTACTTC CASSVGQGRHYEQYF
TRBJ2-7 NA TRBV5-6 14 NA TGTGCCAGCAGCCCGACGTTTGGCCCCTACGAGCAGTACTTC CASSPTFGPYEQYF
TRBJ1-2 TRBD1 TRBV7-9 14 NA TGTGCCAGCATCCGGACAGGGAACGTGAATGGCTACACCTTC CASIRTGNVNGYTF
TRBJ2-1 TRBD2 TRBV5-4 15 NA TGTGCCAGCAGCTCAATAGCGGGTAATGCCAATGAGCAGTTCTTC CASSSIAGNANEQFF
TRBJ1-3 NA TRBV9 14 once TGTGCCAGCAGCGGGTCCAGGGTTCAGAACACCATATATTTT CASSGSRVQNTIYF
TRBJ2-3 TRBD2 TRBV15 18 NA TGTGCCACCAGCAGAGATAGAACTAGCGGGAGTACAGCAGATACGCAGTATTTT CATSRDRTSGSTADTQYF
TRBJ2-7 NA TRBV5-6 15 NA TGTGCCAGCAGCCCAAGGACAGTAAGGGGCCACGAGCAGTACTTC CASSPRTVRGHEQYF
TRBJ2-5 NA TRBV6-1 12 NA TGTGCCAGCAGTCGACAGATGGAGACCCAGTACTTC CASSRQMETQYF
TRBJ2-7 NA TRBV9 13 NA TGTGCCAGCAGCGACAGCTCCGTGGGCGAGCAGTACTTC CASSDSSVGEQYF
TRBJ1-5 NA TRBV2 13 NA TGTGCCAGCAGTGAAGAGACAGGCCAGCCCCAGCATTTT CASSEETGQPQHF
TRBJ2-5 NA TRBV7-3 13 once TGTGCCAGCGGTGAGGGAAGGGGAGAGACCCAGTACTTC CASGEGRGETQYF
TRBJ1-1 TRBD1 TRBV5-4 17 NA TGTGCCAGCAGCTTTGCCTACAGGGGAATAAGGAACACTGAAGCTTTCTTT CASSFAYRGIRNTEAFF
TRBJ2-1 TRBD2 TRBV11-2 15 NA TGTGCCAGCAGCTTACCTAGCGGGATGGGCAATGAGCAGTTCTTC CASSLPSGMGNEQFF
TRBJ2-3 NA TRBV5-1 15 NA TGCGCCAGCAGCAGGTTTCGGGGGGCGGCAGATACGCAGTATTTT CASSRFRGAADTQYF
TRBJ1-5 NA TRBV4-1 17 NA TGCGCCAGCAGCTCAAGTAGCCGCAGAAATAGCAATCAGCCCCAGCATTTT CASSSSSRRNSNQPQHF
TRBJ2-3 NA TRBV19 13 NA TGTGCCAGTATTGGGGGATCCACAGATACGCAGTATTTT CASIGGSTDTQYF
TRBJ1-2 NA TRBV28 14 NA TGTGCCAGCACCCCTGGGGGGGGTTTCTATGGCTACACCTTC CASTPGGGFYGYTF
TRBJ2-3 NA TRBV2 14 NA TGTGCCAGCAGTCTACGGCATCCCCTAGATACGCAGTATTTT CASSLRHPLDTQYF
TRBJ1-2 NA TRBV27 15 NA TGTGCCAGCAGTTTACGACGGAGTCTTAACTATGGCTACACCTTC CASSLRRSLNYGYTF
TRBJ1-2 NA TRBV7-3 13 NA TGTGCCAGCAGCCCCGGGAGCGGCTATGGCTACACCTTC CASSPGSGYGYTF
TRBJ2-6 NA TRBV18 17 NA TGTGCCAGCTCACCTTTTCAACAGAGGGCTGGGGCCAACGTCCTGACTTTC CASSPFQQRAGANVLTF
TRBJ1-1 NA TRBV29-1 11 NA TGCAGCGGGCGGGGGTCAGAGGAAGCTTTCTTT CSGRGSEEAFF